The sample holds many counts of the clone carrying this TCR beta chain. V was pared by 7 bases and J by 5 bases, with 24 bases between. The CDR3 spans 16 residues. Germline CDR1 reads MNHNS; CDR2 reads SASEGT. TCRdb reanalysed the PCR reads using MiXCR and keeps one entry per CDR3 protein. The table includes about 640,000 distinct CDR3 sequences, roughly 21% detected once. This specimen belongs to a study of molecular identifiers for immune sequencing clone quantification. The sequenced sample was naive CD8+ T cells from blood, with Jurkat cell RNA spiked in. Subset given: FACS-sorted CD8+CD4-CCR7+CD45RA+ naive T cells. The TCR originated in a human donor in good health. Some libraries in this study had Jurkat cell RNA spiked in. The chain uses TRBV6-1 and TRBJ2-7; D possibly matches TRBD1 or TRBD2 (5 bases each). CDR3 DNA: TGTGCCAGCATCCCTGGTGATTGGGGGACCCGGGACGAGCAGTACTTC. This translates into CASIPGDWGTRDEQYF.